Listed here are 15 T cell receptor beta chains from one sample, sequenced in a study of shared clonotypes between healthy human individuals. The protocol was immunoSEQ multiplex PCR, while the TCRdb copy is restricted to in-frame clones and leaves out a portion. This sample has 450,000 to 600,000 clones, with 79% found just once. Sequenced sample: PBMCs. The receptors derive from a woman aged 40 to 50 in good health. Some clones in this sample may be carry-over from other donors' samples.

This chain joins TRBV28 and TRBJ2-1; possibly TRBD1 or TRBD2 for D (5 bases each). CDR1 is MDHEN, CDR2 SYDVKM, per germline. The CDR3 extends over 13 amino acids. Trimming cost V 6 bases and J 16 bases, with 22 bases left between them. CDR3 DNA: TGTGCCAGCAGGGCCCGACAGTATAGCCGGGGTTTCTTC. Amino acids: CASRARQYSRGFF.

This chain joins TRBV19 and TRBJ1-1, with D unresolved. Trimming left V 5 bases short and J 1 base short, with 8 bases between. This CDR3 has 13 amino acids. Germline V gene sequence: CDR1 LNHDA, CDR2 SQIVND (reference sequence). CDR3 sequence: CASSAGGNTEAFF. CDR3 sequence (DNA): TGTGCCAGTAGTGCGGGTGGGAACACTGAAGCTTTCTTT. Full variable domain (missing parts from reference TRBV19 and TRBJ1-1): DGGITQSPKYLFRKEGQNVTLSCEQNLNHDAMYWYRQDPGQGLRLIYYSQIVNDFQKGDIAEGYSVSREKKESFPLTVTSAQKNPTAFYLCASSAGGNTEAFFGQGTRLTVV.

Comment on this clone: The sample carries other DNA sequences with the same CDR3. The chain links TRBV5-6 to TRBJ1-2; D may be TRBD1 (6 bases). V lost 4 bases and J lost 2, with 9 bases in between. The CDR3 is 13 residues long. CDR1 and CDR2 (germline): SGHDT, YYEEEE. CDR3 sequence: CASSPGTNYGYTF. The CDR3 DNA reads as TGTGCCAGCAGCCCCGGGACAAACTATGGCTACACCTTC.

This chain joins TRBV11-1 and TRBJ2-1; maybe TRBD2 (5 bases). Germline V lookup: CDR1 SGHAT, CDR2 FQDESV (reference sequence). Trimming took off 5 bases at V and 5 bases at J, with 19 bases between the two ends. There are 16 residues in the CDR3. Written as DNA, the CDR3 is TGTGCCAGCAGCCCCGGGCCGTTTGAGGGCAACAATGAGCAGTTCTTC. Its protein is CASSPGPFEGNNEQFF.

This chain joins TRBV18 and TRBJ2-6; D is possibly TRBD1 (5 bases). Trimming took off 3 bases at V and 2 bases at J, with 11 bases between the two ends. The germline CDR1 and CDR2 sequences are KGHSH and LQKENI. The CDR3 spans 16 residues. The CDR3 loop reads CASSPPQGTGANVLTF. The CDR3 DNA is TGTGCCAGCTCACCTCCCCAGGGAACTGGGGCCAACGTCCTGACTTTC. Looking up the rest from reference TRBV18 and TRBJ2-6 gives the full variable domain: NAGVMQNPRHLVRRRGQEARLRCSPMKGHSHVYWYRQLPEEGLKFMVYLQKENIIDESGMPKERFSAEFPKEGPSILRIQQVVRGDSAAYFCASSPPQGTGANVLTFGAGSRLTVL.

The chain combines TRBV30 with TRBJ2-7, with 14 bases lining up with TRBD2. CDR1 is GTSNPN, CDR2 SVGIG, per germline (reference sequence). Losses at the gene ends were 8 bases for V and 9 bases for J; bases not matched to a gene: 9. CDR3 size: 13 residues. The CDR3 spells CAGGTSGRGVQYF. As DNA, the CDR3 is TGTGCCGGCGGGACTAGCGGGAGAGGGGTGCAGTACTTC. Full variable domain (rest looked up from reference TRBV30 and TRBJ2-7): SQTIHQWPATLVQPVGSPLSLECTVEGTSNPNLYWYRQAAGRGLQLLFYSVGIGQISSEVPQNLSASRPQDRQFILSSKKLLLSDSGFYLCAGGTSGRGVQYFGPGTRLTVT.

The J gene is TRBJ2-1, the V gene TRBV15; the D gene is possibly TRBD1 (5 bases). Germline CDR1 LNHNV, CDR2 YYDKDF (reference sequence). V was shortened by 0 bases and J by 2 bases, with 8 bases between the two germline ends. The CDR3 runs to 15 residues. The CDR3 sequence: CATSRDLQAYNEQFF. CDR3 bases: TGTGCCACCAGCAGAGATTTACAGGCCTACAATGAGCAGTTCTTC.

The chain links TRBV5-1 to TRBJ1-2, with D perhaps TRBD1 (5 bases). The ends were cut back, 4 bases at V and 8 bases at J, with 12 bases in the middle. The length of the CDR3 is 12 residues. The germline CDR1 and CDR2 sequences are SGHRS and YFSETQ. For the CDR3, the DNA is TGCGCCAGCAGCGAGGGGCTGGGAGGCTACACCTTC. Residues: CASSEGLGGYTF.

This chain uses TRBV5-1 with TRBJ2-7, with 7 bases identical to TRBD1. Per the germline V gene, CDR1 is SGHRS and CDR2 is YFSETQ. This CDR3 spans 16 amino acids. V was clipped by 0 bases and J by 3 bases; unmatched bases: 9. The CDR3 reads CASSLAGGQIHYEQYF. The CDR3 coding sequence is TGCGCCAGCAGCTTGGCTGGGGGACAGATCCACTACGAGCAGTACTTC.

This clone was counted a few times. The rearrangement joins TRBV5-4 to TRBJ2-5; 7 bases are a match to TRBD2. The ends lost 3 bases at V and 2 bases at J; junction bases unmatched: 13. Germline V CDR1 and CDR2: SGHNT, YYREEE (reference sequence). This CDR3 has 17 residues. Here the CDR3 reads CASSSSGGSGPQETQYF. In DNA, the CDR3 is TGTGCCAGCAGCTCGTCAGGCGGGAGTGGTCCGCAAGAGACCCAGTACTTC.

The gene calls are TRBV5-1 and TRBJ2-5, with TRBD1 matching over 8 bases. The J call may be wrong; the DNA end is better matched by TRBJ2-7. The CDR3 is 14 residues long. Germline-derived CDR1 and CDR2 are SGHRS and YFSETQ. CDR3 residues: CASSSGQVFDEQYF. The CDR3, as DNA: TGCGCCAGCAGCTCGGGACAGGTGTTTGACGAGCAGTACTTC.

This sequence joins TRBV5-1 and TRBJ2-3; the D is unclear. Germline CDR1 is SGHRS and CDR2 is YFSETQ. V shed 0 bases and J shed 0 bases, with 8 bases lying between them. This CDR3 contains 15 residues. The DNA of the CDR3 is TGCGCCAGCAGCTTGGATGGGATTAGCACAGATACGCAGTATTTT. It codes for CASSLDGISTDTQYF.

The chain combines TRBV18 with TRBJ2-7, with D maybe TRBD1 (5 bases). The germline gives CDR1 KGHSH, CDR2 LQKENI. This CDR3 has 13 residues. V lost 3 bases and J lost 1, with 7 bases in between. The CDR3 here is CASSPDRSYEQYF. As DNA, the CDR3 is TGTGCCAGCTCACCCGACAGATCCTACGAGCAGTACTTC. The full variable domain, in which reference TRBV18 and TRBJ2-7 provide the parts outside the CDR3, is NAGVMQNPRHLVRRRGQEARLRCSPMKGHSHVYWYRQLPEEGLKFMVYLQKENIIDESGMPKERFSAEFPKEGPSILRIQQVVRGDSAAYFCASSPDRSYEQYFGPGTRLTVT.

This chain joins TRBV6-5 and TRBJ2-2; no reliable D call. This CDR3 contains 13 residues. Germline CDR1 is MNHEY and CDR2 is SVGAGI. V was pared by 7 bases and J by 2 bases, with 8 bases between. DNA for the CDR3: TGTGCCAGCACCCTAATCAACACCGGGGAGCTGTTTTTT. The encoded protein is CASTLINTGELFF.

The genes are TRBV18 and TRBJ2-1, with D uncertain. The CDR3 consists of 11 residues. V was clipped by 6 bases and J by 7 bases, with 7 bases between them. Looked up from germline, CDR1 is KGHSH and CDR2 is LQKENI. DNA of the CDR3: TGTGCCAGCTCCCGAACGAATGAGCAGTTCTTC. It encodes CASSRTNEQFF.